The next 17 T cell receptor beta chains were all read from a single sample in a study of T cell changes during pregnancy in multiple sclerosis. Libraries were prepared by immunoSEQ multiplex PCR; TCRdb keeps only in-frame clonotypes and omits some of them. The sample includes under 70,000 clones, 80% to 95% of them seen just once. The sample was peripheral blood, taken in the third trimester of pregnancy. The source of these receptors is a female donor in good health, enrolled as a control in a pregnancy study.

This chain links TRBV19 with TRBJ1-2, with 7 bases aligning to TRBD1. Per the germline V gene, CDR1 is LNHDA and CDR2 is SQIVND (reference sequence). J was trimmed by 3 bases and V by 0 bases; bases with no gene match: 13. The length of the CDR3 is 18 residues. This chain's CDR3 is CASSIDRPDRAGDYGYTF. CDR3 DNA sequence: TGTGCCAGTAGTATAGACCGCCCCGACAGGGCGGGCGACTATGGCTACACCTTC.

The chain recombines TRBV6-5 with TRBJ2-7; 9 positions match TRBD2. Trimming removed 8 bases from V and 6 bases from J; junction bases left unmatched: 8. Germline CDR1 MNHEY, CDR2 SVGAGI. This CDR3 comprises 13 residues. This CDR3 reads CASSPAGGSEQYF. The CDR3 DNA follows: TGTGCCAGCTCTCCAGCGGGAGGATCCGAGCAGTACTTC.

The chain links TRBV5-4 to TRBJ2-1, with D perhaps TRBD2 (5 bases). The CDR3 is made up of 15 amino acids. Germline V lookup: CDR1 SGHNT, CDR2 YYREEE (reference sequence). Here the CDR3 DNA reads TGTGTCGAAGGGAGCCGAGGGCTATCCTACAATGAGCAGTTCTTC. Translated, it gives CVEGSRGLSYNEQFF.

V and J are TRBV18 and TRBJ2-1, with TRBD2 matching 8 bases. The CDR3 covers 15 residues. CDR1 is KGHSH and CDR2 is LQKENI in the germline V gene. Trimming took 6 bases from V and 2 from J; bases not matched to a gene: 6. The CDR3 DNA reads TGTGCCAGCTCCGACCGGGAGGGTGCCTACAATGAGCAGTTCTTC. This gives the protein CASSDREGAYNEQFF.

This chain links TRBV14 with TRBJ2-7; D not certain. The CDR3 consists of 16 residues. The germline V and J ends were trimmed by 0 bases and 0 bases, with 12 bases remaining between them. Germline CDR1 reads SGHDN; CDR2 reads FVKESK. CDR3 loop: CASSQDRFVSSYEQYF. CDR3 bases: TGTGCCAGCAGCCAAGATCGGTTTGTGAGCTCCTACGAGCAGTACTTC.

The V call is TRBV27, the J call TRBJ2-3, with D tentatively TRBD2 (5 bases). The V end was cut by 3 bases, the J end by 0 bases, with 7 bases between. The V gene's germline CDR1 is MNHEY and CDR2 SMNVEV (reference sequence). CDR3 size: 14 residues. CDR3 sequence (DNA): TGTGCCAGCAGTTTGGAGCGGAGCACAGATACGCAGTATTTT. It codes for CASSLERSTDTQYF.

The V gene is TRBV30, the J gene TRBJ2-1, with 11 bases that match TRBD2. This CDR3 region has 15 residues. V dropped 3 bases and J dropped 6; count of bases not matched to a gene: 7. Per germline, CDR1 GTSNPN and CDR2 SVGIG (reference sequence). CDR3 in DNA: TGTGCCTGGAGCCTCATTAGCGGGGGGGGCAATGAGCAGTTCTTC. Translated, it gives CAWSLISGGGNEQFF.

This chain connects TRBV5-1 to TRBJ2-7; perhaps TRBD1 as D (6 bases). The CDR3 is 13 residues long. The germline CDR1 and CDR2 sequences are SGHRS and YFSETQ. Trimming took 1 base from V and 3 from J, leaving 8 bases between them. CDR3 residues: CASSLRDNYEQYF. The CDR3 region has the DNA TGCGCCAGCAGCTTGCGGGACAACTACGAGCAGTACTTC. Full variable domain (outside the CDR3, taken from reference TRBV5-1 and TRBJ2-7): KAGVTQTPRYLIKTRGQQVTLSCSPISGHRSVSWYQQTPGQGLQFLFEYFSETQRNKGNFPGRFSGRQFSNSRSEMNVSTLELGDSALYLCASSLRDNYEQYFGPGTRLTVT.

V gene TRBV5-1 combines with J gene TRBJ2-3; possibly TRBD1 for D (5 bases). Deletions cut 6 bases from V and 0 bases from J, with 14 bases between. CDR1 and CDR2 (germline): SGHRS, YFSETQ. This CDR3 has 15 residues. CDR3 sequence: CASKLGPPSTDTQYF. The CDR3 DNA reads TGCGCCAGCAAACTGGGGCCACCTAGCACAGATACGCAGTATTTT. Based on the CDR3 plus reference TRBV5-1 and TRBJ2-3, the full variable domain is KAGVTQTPRYLIKTRGQQVTLSCSPISGHRSVSWYQQTPGQGLQFLFEYFSETQRNKGNFPGRFSGRQFSNSRSEMNVSTLELGDSALYLCASKLGPPSTDTQYFGPGTRLTVL.

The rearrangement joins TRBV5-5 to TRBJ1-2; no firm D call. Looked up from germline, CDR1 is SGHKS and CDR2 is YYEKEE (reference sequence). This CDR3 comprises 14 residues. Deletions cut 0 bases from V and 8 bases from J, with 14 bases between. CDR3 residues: CASSLDLGVGGYTF. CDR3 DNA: TGTGCCAGCAGCTTGGATCTCGGGGTTGGAGGCTACACCTTC.

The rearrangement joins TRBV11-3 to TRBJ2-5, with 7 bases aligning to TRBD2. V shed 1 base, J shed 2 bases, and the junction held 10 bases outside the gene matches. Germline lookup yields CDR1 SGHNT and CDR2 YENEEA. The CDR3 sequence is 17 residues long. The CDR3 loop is CASSLVSGGMWQETQYF. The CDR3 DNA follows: TGTGCCAGCAGCTTAGTTTCCGGGGGGATGTGGCAAGAGACCCAGTACTTC.

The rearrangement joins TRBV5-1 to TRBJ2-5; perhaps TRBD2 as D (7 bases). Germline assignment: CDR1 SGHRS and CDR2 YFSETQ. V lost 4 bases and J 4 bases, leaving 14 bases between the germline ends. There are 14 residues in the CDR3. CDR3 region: CASSPNRGGETQYF. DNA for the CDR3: TGCGCCAGCAGCCCTAATAGGGGGGGAGAGACCCAGTACTTC.

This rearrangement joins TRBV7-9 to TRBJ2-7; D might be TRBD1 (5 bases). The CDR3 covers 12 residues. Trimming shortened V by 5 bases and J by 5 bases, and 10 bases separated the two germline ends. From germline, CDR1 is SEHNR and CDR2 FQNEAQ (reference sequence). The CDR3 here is CASSQTRDEQYF. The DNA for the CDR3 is TGTGCCAGCAGCCAGACCAGGGACGAGCAGTACTTC.

The CDR3 spells CASSLAVSGELFF. The CDR3 region has the DNA TGTGCCAGCAGCTTAGCCGTGTCCGGGGAGCTGTTTTTT. J is TRBJ2-2 and V is TRBV7-2; D gene unclear. Between the trimmed V and J ends, which lost 0 bases and 6 bases, there was a span of 5 bases. This CDR3 spans 13 amino acids. Germline CDR1 and CDR2: SGHTA and FQGNSA.

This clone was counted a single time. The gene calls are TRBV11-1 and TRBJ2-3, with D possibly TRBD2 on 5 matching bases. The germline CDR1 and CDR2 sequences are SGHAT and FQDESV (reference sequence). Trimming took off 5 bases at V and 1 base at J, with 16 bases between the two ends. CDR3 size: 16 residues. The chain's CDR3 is CASSPIFGRRTDTQYF. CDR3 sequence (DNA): TGTGCCAGCAGCCCAATCTTTGGGAGACGCACAGATACGCAGTATTTT.

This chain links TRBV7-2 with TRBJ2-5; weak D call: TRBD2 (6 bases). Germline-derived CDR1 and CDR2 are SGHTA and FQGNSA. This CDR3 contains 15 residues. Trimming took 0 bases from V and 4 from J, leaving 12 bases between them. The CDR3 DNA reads TGTGCCAGCAGCTTAGCTGCCGGGGGTGGAGAGACCCAGTACTTC. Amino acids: CASSLAAGGGETQYF.

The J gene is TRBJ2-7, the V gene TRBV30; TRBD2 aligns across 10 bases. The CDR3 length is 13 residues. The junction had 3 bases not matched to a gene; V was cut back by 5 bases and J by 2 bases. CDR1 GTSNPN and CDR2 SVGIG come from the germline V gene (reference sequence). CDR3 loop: CAWGLADPYEQYF. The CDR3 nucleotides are TGTGCCTGGGGACTAGCGGACCCCTACGAGCAGTACTTC. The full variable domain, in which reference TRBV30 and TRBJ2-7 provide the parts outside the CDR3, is SQTIHQWPATLVQPVGSPLSLECTVEGTSNPNLYWYRQAAGRGLQLLFYSVGIGQISSEVPQNLSASRPQDRQFILSSKKLLLSDSGFYLCAWGLADPYEQYFGPGTRLTVT.